What follows is one TCR beta chain and its context. As yet, its antigen is unknown. This sample was taken from a study of OX40 agonist ivuxolimab in advanced cancers. Across the whole study: Partial responses, seen in three patients, involved one hepatocellular carcinoma and two cutaneous melanomas. Study-level findings and limits: Some of the lowest clonal expansion was seen in partial responders at 0.1-3.0 mg/kg. The specificity for antigen of the expanded peripheral T cells was not determined.

Germline values: CDR1 MGHRA, CDR2 YSYEKL. After removal of 0 bases from V and 4 bases from J, the junction contained 7 bases not matched to a gene. This CDR3 region has 16 residues. Clones were read by immunoSEQ multiplex PCR, and TCRdb kept only the in-frame ones, dropping some. This repertoire shows more than 85,000 clones, about 90% found once; its top ten account for around 1.5%. V gene TRBV4-1 combines with J gene TRBJ2-7; 9 nucleotides match TRBD2. The material sequenced was CD4+ or CD8+ T cells sorted from blood, taken in a trial of the OX40 agonist ivuxolimab. This TCR was recovered from an adult with an advanced solid tumor such as melanoma, head and neck, liver or kidney cancer. The CDR3 here is CASSQEVAGGPYEQYF. The CDR3 nucleotides read TGCGCCAGCAGCCAAGAAGTCGCGGGAGGGCCTTACGAGCAGTACTTC.